A single sample is the source of the 17 T cell receptor beta chains below, sequenced in a study of blood T cells in healthy people across ages. Primers used in a second PCR of roughly 6 to 12 cycles were a sample-barcoded 5' primer and a J-beta primer mix. TCRdb re-called the 5' RACE reads with MiXCR, one entry per CDR3 protein. The sample holds 1.5 million to 2 million distinct CDR3 sequences, around 48% seen once. The sequenced sample consisted of blood. The receptors stem from a woman in her 40s in good health.

This rearrangement joins TRBV9 to TRBJ2-5; D is undetermined. The CDR3 has 15 amino acids. Germline V gene sequence: CDR1 SGDLS, CDR2 YYNGEE. The V end lost 0 bases, the J end lost 4 bases, and 13 bases lay between the germline ends. Written as DNA, the CDR3 is TGTGCCAGCAGCGTAGGTCGGGCAGATAGAGAGACCCAGTACTTC. This encodes CASSVGRADRETQYF.

This chain joins TRBV6-2 or TRBV6-3 and TRBJ2-4; D may be TRBD1 or TRBD2 (6 bases each). The ends were cut back, 2 bases at V and 6 bases at J, with 17 bases in the middle. CDR1 and CDR2 (germline): MNHEY, SVGEGT. The CDR3 contains 16 residues. CDR3 loop: CASSYGQTGGINIQYF. CDR3 bases: TGTGCCAGCAGTTACGGACAGACCGGAGGGATAAACATTCAGTACTTC.

In regard to this clonotype: Sequence at one end of the junction differs from germline and may be a read error. This chain links TRBV29-1 with TRBJ1-2; D is unclear. Germline V gene sequence: CDR1 SQVTM, CDR2 ANQGSEA. This CDR3 region has 13 residues. As DNA, the CDR3 is TGCGGCGTTGAAGATAGAGCGAACTATGGCTACACCTTC. Protein sequence: CGVEDRANYGYTF.

This clonotype was observed once. V and J are TRBV6-4 and TRBJ2-3; D may be TRBD1 (6 bases). The CDR3 has 16 amino acids. The V end was cut by 2 bases, the J end by 3 bases, with 15 bases between. Germline CDR1 reads MRHNA; CDR2 reads SNTAGT. Written as DNA, the CDR3 is TGTGCCAGCAGTGACAGGGGACACGGGCCAACAGATACGCAGTATTTT. It codes for CASSDRGHGPTDTQYF.

This clonotype was seen only a few times. The chain joins TRBV2 to TRBJ2-3; TRBD2 agrees at 9 bases. Germline V gene data show CDR1 as SNHLY and CDR2 as FYNNEI. This CDR3 has 13 residues. Germline trimming cut 7 bases from V and 8 bases from J; bases unmatched to any gene: 7. CDR3 nucleotide sequence: TGTGCCAGCACTTCTAGCGGGGAAGCTACGCAGTATTTT. Translating gives CASTSSGEATQYF.

V usage is TRBV28 and J usage is TRBJ2-7, with D possibly being TRBD1 or TRBD2 (5 bases each). There are 15 residues in the CDR3. V lost 5 bases to trimming and J lost 0 bases, with 14 bases between them. Per the germline V gene, CDR1 is MDHEN and CDR2 is SYDVKM. The CDR3 DNA sequence: TGTGCCAGCAGTCCCATGGGACCCACCTCCTACGAGCAGTACTTC. It specifies CASSPMGPTSYEQYF.

This clonotype was observed a few times. V is TRBV28 and J is TRBJ1-2; 7 nucleotides line up with TRBD1. There are 15 residues in the CDR3. The germline V gene encodes CDR1 MDHEN and CDR2 SYDVKM. The trim removed 2 bases at V and 4 bases at J, leaving 7 bases unmatched. The CDR3 nucleotides read TGTGCCAGCAGTTTAAGTATACAGGGGTCCTATGGCTACACCTTC. It is translated as CASSLSIQGSYGYTF.

The CDR3 spells CASSQEGVRDEQYF. The CDR3 DNA reads as TGCGCCAGCAGCCAAGAGGGGGTCCGGGATGAGCAGTACTTC. This rearrangement joins TRBV4-3 to TRBJ2-5, with D perhaps given as TRBD1 or TRBD2 (5 bases each). V shed 0 bases and J shed 11 bases, with 16 bases lying between them. This CDR3 region has 14 residues. Germline loops: CDR1 LGHNA, CDR2 YSLEER.

V usage is TRBV3-1 and J usage is TRBJ2-7; perhaps TRBD1 as D (7 bases). This CDR3 region has 15 residues. Germline loops: CDR1 LGHDT, CDR2 YNNKEL (reference sequence). V was trimmed by 2 bases and J by 3 bases, leaving 14 bases between them. The CDR3 region is CASSQRTGGVYEQYF. CDR3 bases: TGTGCCAGCAGCCAAAGGACAGGAGGGGTCTACGAGCAGTACTTC.

This clonotype has just one count. V is TRBV4-3 and J is TRBJ1-5; TRBD1 matches 7 bases. This CDR3 is 15 amino acids long. The V gene's germline CDR1 is LGHNA and CDR2 YSLEER. J lost 4 bases, V lost 4 bases, and 7 bases had no gene match. CDR3 bases: TGCGCCAGCAGCCGGACACGGACAGGTAATCAGCCCCAGCATTTT. Encoded protein: CASSRTRTGNQPQHF.

This chain joins TRBV4-3 and TRBJ2-6; D is uncertain. This CDR3 has 16 amino acids. V lost 1 base to trimming and J lost 1 base, with 8 bases between them. The germline gives CDR1 LGHNA, CDR2 YSLEER. CDR3 sequence reads: CASSQGEGSGANVLTF. CDR3 nucleotides: TGCGCCAGCAGCCAAGGGGAAGGGTCTGGGGCCAACGTCCTGACTTTC.

This chain uses TRBV9 with TRBJ1-3, with unresolved D. This CDR3 is 14 amino acids long. Trimming shortened V by 0 bases and J by 3 bases, and 7 bases separated the two germline ends. Germline CDR1 is SGDLS and CDR2 is YYNGEE. Written as DNA, the CDR3 is TGTGCCAGCAGCGTAGATGCGCGTGGAAACACCATATATTTT. This codes for CASSVDARGNTIYF. Full variable domain (outside the CDR3, taken from reference TRBV9 and TRBJ1-3): DSGVTQTPKHLITATGQRVTLRCSPRSGDLSVYWYQQSLDQGLQFLIQYYNGEERAKGNILERFSAQQFPDLHSELNLSSLELGDSALYFCASSVDARGNTIYFGEGSWLTVV.

This clonotype has ten or more counts. The J gene is TRBJ2-5, the V gene TRBV29-1; D is unresolved. CDR3 length equals 12 residues. The V gene's germline CDR1 is SQVTM and CDR2 ANQGSEA. V lost 6 bases and J lost 3, with 11 bases in between. The CDR3 reads CSVETGEETQYF. In DNA form, the CDR3 reads TGCAGCGTCGAGACTGGGGAAGAGACCCAGTACTTC.

This clonotype has a handful of counts. The chain combines TRBV10-3 with TRBJ1-2, with a possible D match to TRBD1 (6 bases). Germline V gives CDR1 ENHRY, CDR2 SYGVKD. V dropped 0 bases and J dropped 5 bases, with 13 bases sitting between them. The CDR3 spans 15 residues. The CDR3 region has the DNA TGTGCCATCAGTGAGTCGGACAGTCAAGCGTATGGCTACACCTTC. Protein: CAISESDSQAYGYTF.

The genes are TRBV6-2 or TRBV6-3 and TRBJ1-6; 10 bases line up with TRBD1. Germline CDR1 reads MNHEY; CDR2 reads SVGEGT. The CDR3 totals 16 residues. V lost 2 bases to trimming and J lost 9 bases; unmatched junction nucleotides: 7. Here the CDR3 DNA reads TGTGCCAGCAGTTACGCGGGACAGGGGCGGCGTTCACCCCTCCACTTT. Translation gives CASSYAGQGRRSPLHF.

This chain uses TRBV5-6 with TRBJ1-2, with a weak D call TRBD1 (5 bases). The V gene's germline CDR1 is SGHDT and CDR2 YYEEEE. This CDR3 has 15 amino acids. V gave up 5 bases and J gave up 2 bases, with 16 bases separating them. CDR3 in amino acids: CASRDGTILNYGYTF. CDR3 coding DNA: TGTGCCAGCAGAGACGGGACGATTCTGAACTATGGCTACACCTTC. Full variable domain (rest looked up from reference TRBV5-6 and TRBJ1-2): DAGVTQSPTHLIKTRGQQVTLRCSPKSGHDTVSWYQQALGQGPQFIFQYYEEEERQRGNFPDRFSGHQFPNYSSELNVNALLLGDSALYLCASRDGTILNYGYTFGSGTRLTVV.

The chain couples TRBV28 to TRBJ2-3, with D perhaps assigned TRBD1 or TRBD2 (5 bases each). This CDR3 region has 18 residues. CDR1 is MDHEN and CDR2 is SYDVKM in the germline V gene. V shed 7 bases and J shed 1 base, with 24 bases lying between them. In nucleotides, the CDR3 is TGTGCCAGCAACTTCTGGGGGTCGGTCCCTTCCCGCACAGATACGCAGTATTTT. Translation gives CASNFWGSVPSRTDTQYF.